This T cell receptor beta chain was captured by sequencing in a study of regulatory T cells in long-lasting Graves disease. Germline CDR1 and CDR2: MDHEN and SYDVKM. The CDR3 is made up of 15 amino acids. With 7 bases removed from V and 0 bases from J, the gap between germline ends came to 13 bases. Specified time point: persistent/refractory GD, antithyroid drugs over 5 years with positive TRAb. The TCR library was made from RNA that had been extracted from PBMCs in TRIzol. CDR3 regions were amplified by Arm-PCR using iRepertoire HTBI primers to build TCR beta libraries. TCRdb used MiXCR to reprocess the multiplex PCR reads, holding one entry per CDR3 protein. This table has some 330,000 distinct CDR3 sequences, roughly 25% appearing once. At least ten counts were recorded for this clonotype.

This receptor was identified in a middle-aged woman with Graves disease. The chain is built from TRBV28 and TRBJ1-3; perhaps TRBD1 as D (5 bases). The material was peripheral blood mononuclear cells (PBMCs), obtained when the disease was refractory, from a patient treated with antithyroid drugs. CDR3 amino acids: CASTLGLFSGNTIYF. In DNA form, the CDR3 reads TGTGCCAGCACCCTGGGGCTTTTCTCTGGAAACACCATATATTTT. Complete variable domain (other parts from reference TRBV28 and TRBJ1-3): DVKVTQSSRYLVKRTGEKVFLECVQDMDHENMFWYRQDPGLGLRLIYFSYDVKMKEKGDIPEGYSVSREKKERFSLILESASTNQTSMYLCASTLGLFSGNTIYFGEGSWLTVV.